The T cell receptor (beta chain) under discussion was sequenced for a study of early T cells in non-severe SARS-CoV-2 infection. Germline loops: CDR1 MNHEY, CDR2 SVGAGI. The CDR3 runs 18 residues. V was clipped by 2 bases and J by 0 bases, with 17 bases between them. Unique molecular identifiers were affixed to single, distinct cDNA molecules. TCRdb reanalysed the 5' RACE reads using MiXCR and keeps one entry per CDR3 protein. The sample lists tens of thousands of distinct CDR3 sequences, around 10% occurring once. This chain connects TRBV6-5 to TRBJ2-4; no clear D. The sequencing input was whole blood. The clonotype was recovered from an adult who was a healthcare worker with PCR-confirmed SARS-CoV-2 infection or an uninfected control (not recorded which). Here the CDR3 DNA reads TGTGCCAGCAGTTACAAGGCCTCGCCAACCACAGCCAAAAACATTCAGTACTTC. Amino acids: CASSYKASPTTAKNIQYF.